This TCR beta chain stems from a study of PD-L1 blockade in urothelial cancer. Stated time point: peripheral blood 6 weeks after treatment start. V lost 2 bases and J 0 bases, leaving 10 bases between the germline ends. Germline CDR1 reads SGHRS; CDR2 reads YFSETQ. The CDR3 sequence is 15 residues long. TCRdb's table, derived via immunoSEQ multiplex PCR, lists solely in-frame clones and lacks some. The table records some 120,000 clones, 80% to 90% of them present only once. Remarks on this clone: This sample includes further DNA sequences coding for the same CDR3.

V usage is TRBV5-1 and J usage is TRBJ2-3, with a tentative D call TRBD2 (7 bases). This clonotype was obtained from a man between 60 and 75 years old with urothelial cancer. Sample: PBMCs, taken around atezolizumab (anti-PD-L1) treatment. This chain's CDR3 is CASSLGGASTDTQYF. The DNA of the CDR3 is TGCGCCAGCAGCTTAGGGGGGGCAAGCACAGATACGCAGTATTTT. Filled out from reference TRBV5-1 and TRBJ2-3, the complete variable domain reads KAGVTQTPRYLIKTRGQQVTLSCSPISGHRSVSWYQQTPGQGLQFLFEYFSETQRNKGNFPGRFSGRQFSNSRSEMNVSTLELGDSALYLCASSLGGASTDTQYFGPGTRLTVL.